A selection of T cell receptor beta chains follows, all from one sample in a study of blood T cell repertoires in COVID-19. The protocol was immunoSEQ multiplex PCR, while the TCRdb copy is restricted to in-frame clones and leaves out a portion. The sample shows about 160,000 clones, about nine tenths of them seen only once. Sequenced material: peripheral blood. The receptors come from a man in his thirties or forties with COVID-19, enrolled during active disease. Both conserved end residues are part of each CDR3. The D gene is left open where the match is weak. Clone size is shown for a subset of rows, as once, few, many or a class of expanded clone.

TGCGCCAGCAGCTTGGATCCCCGGCAGGGAAACACTGAAGCTTTCTTT CASSLDPRQGNTEAFF - TRBJ1-1 - TRBV5-1
TGTGCCAGCAGTCAGGACAGAGTGAACACTGAAGCTTTCTTT CASSQDRVNTEAFF - TRBJ1-1 - TRBV28
TGTGCCAGCAGCCCTATTTTAGCGGGAGGATGGGCGACCCAGTACTTC CASSPILAGGWATQYF once TRBJ2-5 TRBD2 TRBV7-2
TGTGCCATCAGTACCGGGACAGGGGAAAGGGATGAGCAGTTCTTC CAISTGTGERDEQFF - TRBJ2-1 TRBD1 TRBV10-3
TGTGCCACCAGCAGAGTTGGAGTTGGCACTGAAGCTTTCTTT CATSRVGVGTEAFF - TRBJ1-1 - TRBV15
TGTGCCAGCAGCAGAGGGGGGGTTAAGGAGCAGTACTTC CASSRGGVKEQYF - TRBJ2-7 - TRBV21-1
TGTGCCTGGAGTGGGTTGTGGGGGCAGGAGACCCAGTACTTC CAWSGLWGQETQYF - TRBJ2-5 - TRBV30
TGTGCCAGCAGCACCGCCCCGGGACAGGAGGAGACCCAGTACTTC CASSTAPGQEETQYF - TRBJ2-5 TRBD1 TRBV9
TGTGCCTCCTCCTTCCTCCCAGGACAGCCCCAGCATTTT CASSFLPGQPQHF - TRBJ1-5 - TRBV7-9
TGTGCCACCAGCAGCCCTGGGGCGAGCAATCAGCCCCAGCATTTT CATSSPGASNQPQHF - TRBJ1-5 - TRBV15
TGTGCCAGCAGCTCGGGGGTAGGGGAGCTGTTTTTT CASSSGVGELFF - TRBJ2-2 - TRBV11-2
TGTGCCAGCAGCTTAGCTCAGGGCAATGAGCAGTTCTTC CASSLAQGNEQFF - TRBJ2-1 - TRBV7-9
TGTGCCAGCAGCTTGAATAACAGGGGGGAGACCCAGTACTTC CASSLNNRGETQYF - TRBJ2-5 TRBD1 TRBV5-6
TGTGCCAGCAGCCCCCTGGTCGGAGGAACGGCCGGGGAGCTGTTTTTT CASSPLVGGTAGELFF - TRBJ2-2 - TRBV7-9
TGTGCCAGCAGTTCCCTGGCCGGGACAGGGCTCGAGCAGTACTTC CASSSLAGTGLEQYF - TRBJ2-7 TRBD1 TRBV28
TGTGCCAGCAGCTTAACCGGAGGCCCCATGAACACTGAAGCTTTCTTT CASSLTGGPMNTEAFF - TRBJ1-1 - TRBV7-3
TGTGCCAGCAGCGTAAGGGGACTAGCGGAAAGGAGCACAGATACGCAGTATTTT CASSVRGLAERSTDTQYF - TRBJ2-3 TRBD2 TRBV7-9
TGTGCCAGTAGTCCGTTCTCCCCCTCTAAAGAGCAGTACTTC CASSPFSPSKEQYF - TRBJ2-7 - TRBV19
TGCGCCAGCAGCCAAGGATTGACAGACGCGGGAATCCGCCCCTACAATGAGCAGTTCTTC CASSQGLTDAGIRPYNEQFF - TRBJ2-1 - TRBV4-1
TGTGCCAGTAGTGAGGCAAGTGGCTACACCTTC CASSEASGYTF - TRBJ1-2 - TRBV19
TGTGCCAGCAGCTTACACCGGGGATTCGGCTACACCTTC CASSLHRGFGYTF - TRBJ1-2 - TRBV7-2
TGTGCCAGCAGTTTTGGGACATTCTACGAGCAGTACTTC CASSFGTFYEQYF - TRBJ2-7 - TRBV28
TGTGCCACCAGCAGACGCCCGGGACTAGCGGGAGGGCCTATATACAATGAGCAGTTCTTC CATSRRPGLAGGPIYNEQFF - TRBJ2-1 TRBD2 TRBV15
TGTGCCAGCAGTTACTCAGGCAGGCCCACCGGGGAGCTGTTTTTT CASSYSGRPTGELFF - TRBJ2-2 - TRBV6-5